Shown below are 24 T cell receptor beta chains from a single sample sequenced in a study of cytomegalovirus exposure and HLA in healthy donors. PCR involved 60 Vbeta and 13 Jbeta primers. Sequencing was performed with immunoSEQ multiplex PCR; in TCRdb, only in-frame clones are kept and a portion is missing. The profile shows over 95,000 clones, approximately 80% of them singletons. Sequencing was done on a sample of PBMCs. All receptors derive from a female donor in good health and CMV-seronegative.

The sample holds a few counts of this clone. The V gene is TRBV5-4, the J gene TRBJ1-3, with 7 bases aligning to TRBD1. The CDR3 contains 15 residues. Unmatched junction bases numbered 8, after V lost 4 bases and J lost 4 bases. Germline V lookup: CDR1 SGHNT, CDR2 YYREEE (reference sequence). CDR3 sequence reads: CASSTKGTEGNTIYF. CDR3 sequence (DNA): TGTGCCAGCAGCACGAAAGGGACAGAGGGAAACACCATATATTTT. The whole variable domain, remainder taken from reference TRBV5-4 and TRBJ1-3, is ETGVTQSPTHLIKTRGQQVTLRCSSQSGHNTVSWYQQALGQGPQFIFQYYREEENGRGNFPPRFSGLQFPNYSSELNVNALELDDSALYLCASSTKGTEGNTIYFGEGSWLTVV.

J is TRBJ1-4 and V is TRBV12-5; D is perhaps TRBD1 (5 bases). The germline V and J ends were trimmed by 6 bases and 3 bases, with 20 bases remaining between them. The CDR3 length is 17 residues. The germline CDR1 and CDR2 sequences are LGHNT and FRNRAP. The CDR3 DNA reads as TGTGCTAGTGGCCGGGGACGGCGGGGCAGGGCTAATGAAAAACTGTTTTTT. Translated, it gives CASGRGRRGRANEKLFF.

The chain is built from TRBV29-1 and TRBJ1-4; D is perhaps TRBD1 (6 bases). This CDR3 has 14 amino acids. Germline values: CDR1 SQVTM, CDR2 ANQGSEA. With 4 bases removed from V and 5 bases from J, the gap between germline ends came to 14 bases. The CDR3 coding sequence is TGCAGCGTTGGGCGGGGAGGGGGGAATGAAAAACTGTTTTTT. Translated: CSVGRGGGNEKLFF.

V usage is TRBV18 and J usage is TRBJ2-7; 9 bases agree with TRBD2. V lost 6 bases and J lost 4; bases outside the gene matches: 25. The CDR3 is 20 residues long. Per the germline V gene, CDR1 is KGHSH and CDR2 is LQKENI. The CDR3 loop is CASSPWDLSLVSGLAYEQYF. The CDR3 region has the DNA TGTGCCAGCTCGCCCTGGGATTTGAGTTTGGTTTCGGGACTAGCATACGAGCAGTACTTC.

This chain joins TRBV18 and TRBJ1-5; D is possibly TRBD1 (5 bases). The CDR3 totals 15 residues. The germline V gene has CDR1 KGHSH and CDR2 LQKENI. Trimming took off 1 base at V and 0 bases at J, with 7 bases between the two ends. CDR3 coding DNA: TGTGCCAGCTCACCACAGGGGCATAGCAATCAGCCCCAGCATTTT. Translation: CASSPQGHSNQPQHF. Based on the CDR3 plus reference TRBV18 and TRBJ1-5, the full variable domain is NAGVMQNPRHLVRRRGQEARLRCSPMKGHSHVYWYRQLPEEGLKFMVYLQKENIIDESGMPKERFSAEFPKEGPSILRIQQVVRGDSAAYFCASSPQGHSNQPQHFGDGTRLSIL.

This clone came up a few times. This rearrangement joins TRBV11-2 to TRBJ2-2; D remains ambiguous. Germline CDR1 reads SGHAT; CDR2 reads FQNNGV. V was cut by 1 base and J by 7 bases, with 4 bases left in between. This CDR3 comprises 12 residues. CDR3 coding DNA: TGTGCCAGCAGCTTAGGGAGCGGGGAGCTGTTTTTT. Amino acid sequence: CASSLGSGELFF.

V and J are TRBV7-8 and TRBJ2-5; weak D call: TRBD1 (5 bases). Germline CDR1 SGHVS, CDR2 FQNEAQ. This CDR3 is built from 16 residues. Deletions cut 8 bases from V and 0 bases from J, with 19 bases between. The CDR3 spells CASGWSGKGHQETQYF. Written as DNA, the CDR3 is TGTGCCAGCGGATGGTCAGGGAAGGGCCACCAAGAGACCCAGTACTTC. Variable domain in full (rest from reference TRBV7-8 and TRBJ2-5): GAGVSQSPRYKVAKRGQDVALRCDPISGHVSLFWYQQALGQGPEFLTYFQNEAQLDKSGLPSDRFFAERPEGSVSTLKIQRTQQEDSAVYLCASGWSGKGHQETQYFGPGTRLLVL.

The chain combines TRBV5-4 with TRBJ2-7, with 8 bases lining up with TRBD2. This CDR3 comprises 14 residues. Trimming cost V 1 base and J 2 bases; bases outside gene matches: 2. Germline CDR1 and CDR2: SGHNT and YYREEE (reference sequence). The DNA of the CDR3 is TGTGCCAGCAGCTTGTCCGGGGGGGCCTACGAGCAGTACTTC. This translates into CASSLSGGAYEQYF.

This chain joins TRBV5-4 and TRBJ2-5, with D perhaps matching TRBD1 (6 bases). V lost 7 bases to trimming and J lost 2 bases, with 21 bases between them. The germline CDR1 and CDR2 sequences are SGHNT and YYREEE (reference sequence). CDR3 length equals 16 residues. The CDR3 sequence is CASARRLRDTQETQYF. The CDR3 region has the DNA TGTGCCAGCGCACGAAGGCTCCGGGACACTCAAGAGACCCAGTACTTC.

The chain uses TRBV4-3 and TRBJ1-5, with unresolved D. The CDR3 loop spans 15 amino acids. Germline CDR1 and CDR2: LGHNA and YSLEER. V was cut by 1 base and J by 4 bases, with 11 bases left in between. The CDR3 DNA is TGCGCCAGCAGCCAAGTGTGGGCAGGAAATCAGCCCCAGCATTTT. This codes for CASSQVWAGNQPQHF.

The chain recombines TRBV9 with TRBJ2-5; TRBD2 might be the D (6 bases). Germline V gene sequence: CDR1 SGDLS, CDR2 YYNGEE. The CDR3 totals 14 residues. Trimming left V 0 bases short and J 0 bases short, with 6 bases between. As DNA, the CDR3 is TGTGCCAGCAGCGTAGGCGGGAACCAAGAGACCCAGTACTTC. This codes for CASSVGGNQETQYF.

The chain links TRBV7-6 to TRBJ2-3; a possible D gene is TRBD2 (5 bases). The CDR3 length is 18 residues. The germline CDR1 and CDR2 sequences are SGHVS and FNYEAQ. V was cut by 2 bases and J by 1 base, with 19 bases left in between. For the CDR3, the DNA is TGTGCCAGCAGCTTACTCCCTAGGCGGGCGACCGGCACAGATACGCAGTATTTT. Translation: CASSLLPRRATGTDTQYF.

V and J are TRBV6-6 and TRBJ2-7; 7 bases match TRBD2. The CDR3 runs to 12 residues. Germline CDR1 is MNHNY and CDR2 is SVGAGI (reference sequence). The trim removed 6 bases at V and 6 bases at J, leaving 5 bases unmatched. The CDR3 region has the DNA TGTGCCAGCAGACTAGCGAAGCGCGAGCAGTACTTC. Residues: CASRLAKREQYF.

This chain uses TRBV4-1 with TRBJ2-1, with D possibly matching TRBD2 (5 bases). The CDR3 has 14 residues. V dropped 1 base and J dropped 4 bases, with 8 bases sitting between them. CDR1 MGHRA and CDR2 YSYEKL come from the germline V gene. The CDR3 here is CASSQARTYNEQFF. CDR3 DNA: TGCGCCAGCAGCCAAGCGAGGACTTACAATGAGCAGTTCTTC.

The rearrangement links TRBV7-9 to TRBJ2-5; possibly TRBD1 for D (5 bases). Germline V lookup: CDR1 SEHNR, CDR2 FQNEAQ (reference sequence). Deletions cut 6 bases from V and 3 bases from J, with 14 bases between. The CDR3 spans 14 residues. This chain's CDR3 is CASRTQGYEETQYF. CDR3 bases: TGTGCCAGCAGAACCCAGGGTTACGAAGAGACCCAGTACTTC.

The gene calls are TRBV6-6 and TRBJ2-1; D is unclear. CDR1 and CDR2 from the germline V gene are MNHNY and SVGAGI (reference sequence). This CDR3 has 15 residues. V dropped 8 bases and J dropped 7 bases, with 21 bases sitting between them. CDR3 sequence reads: CASSQLRSVKNEQFF. The CDR3 coding sequence is TGTGCCAGCTCCCAACTCCGGTCCGTGAAAAATGAGCAGTTCTTC.

The rearrangement joins TRBV7-6 to TRBJ2-5; D remains unclear. From germline, CDR1 is SGHVS and CDR2 FNYEAQ. There are 13 residues in the CDR3. The V gene lost 2 bases and the J gene lost 13 bases, with 17 bases spanning the gap. CDR3 nucleotides: TGTGCCAGCAGCTTATCGTCCCCCTCCGTCCCGTACTTC. This sequence encodes CASSLSSPSVPYF.

This sequence joins TRBV13 and TRBJ2-5; D unclear. Germline V gene data show CDR1 as PRHDT and CDR2 as FYEKMQ (reference sequence). Between the trimmed V and J ends, which lost 1 base and 6 bases, there was a span of 9 bases. The CDR3 runs 13 residues. The CDR3 loop is CASSLAGLKTQYF. CDR3 bases: TGTGCCAGCAGCTTAGCCGGGTTGAAGACCCAGTACTTC.

In regard to this clone: The germline gene is not matched at one end of the junction; a read error may be the cause. This sequence joins TRBV7-9 and TRBJ1-5, with 9 bases aligning to TRBD1. CDR3 length: 14 residues. CDR1 and CDR2 from the germline V gene are SEHNR and FQNEAQ (reference sequence). DNA of the CDR3: TGTTCCAGCAGTTCGACAGGGGGTAAGCAGCCCCAGCATTTT. It yields the protein CSSSSTGGKQPQHF.

V and J are TRBV27 and TRBJ2-7, with a tentative D call TRBD1 (6 bases). Germline loops: CDR1 MNHEY, CDR2 SMNVEV (reference sequence). The CDR3 runs 13 residues. V lost 6 bases, J lost 1 base, and 10 bases lay in between. The CDR3 DNA is TGTGCCAGCAGAAAGACAGGTTCCTACGAGCAGTACTTC. It translates to CASRKTGSYEQYF.

V and J are TRBV7-2 and TRBJ2-7; tentatively, D is TRBD2 (6 bases). This CDR3 has 15 amino acids. Trimming removed 1 base at V and 6 bases at J, with 16 bases between. CDR1 and CDR2 (germline): SGHTA, FQGNSA. The DNA for the CDR3 is TGTGCCAGCAGCTTAGTTTTCCGGGGGATTGGCGAGCAGTACTTC. It is translated as CASSLVFRGIGEQYF.

V gene TRBV19 combines with J gene TRBJ1-2, with D tentatively TRBD1 (5 bases). Germline V gene sequence: CDR1 LNHDA, CDR2 SQIVND (reference sequence). Deletions cut 4 bases from V and 3 bases from J, with 24 bases between. The CDR3 is 18 residues long. CDR3 coding DNA: TGTGCCAGTAGTACCCCAAGGGGTTTGCCATCCTCCCACTATGGCTACACCTTC. Translation: CASSTPRGLPSSHYGYTF.

The chain is built from TRBV5-6 and TRBJ2-3; D is uncertain. Trimming took 4 bases from V and 2 from J, leaving 11 bases between them. Germline assignment: CDR1 SGHDT and CDR2 YYEEEE. The CDR3 has 14 residues. In DNA form, the CDR3 reads TGTGCCAGCAGCGACACTGAGTTCACAGATACGCAGTATTTT. It is translated as CASSDTEFTDTQYF.

The table lists this clone with a few counts. The rearrangement joins TRBV21-1 to TRBJ2-3; the table assigns TRBD2, which was not confirmed against the DNA. TRBV21-1 is a pseudogene segment. CDR3 length equals 13 residues. The CDR3 nucleotides read TGTGCCAGCAGCAAAGACTGCACAGATACGCAGTATTTT. This sequence encodes CASSKDCTDTQYF.